This T cell receptor (beta chain) stems from a study of T-cell reconstitution after alpha-beta-depleted transplantation in children listed by TCRdb under 2016. About the full investigation: The study quantitatively tracked T-cell immune reconstitution after TCRalphabeta/CD19-depleted allogeneic hematopoietic cell transplantation in children using TCR repertoire profiling. The research as a whole found: Hyperexpanded clone frequencies declined over subsequent months; after one year, T-cell counts and TCRbeta diversity were mostly attributed to newly produced T cells. About two months after transplant, the apparently early recovery of alphabetaT-cell counts reportedly depended on just several hundred clones that had expanded rapidly and came from non-depleted graft cells. In some patients, the high TCRbeta diversity seen at day 60 was put down to recipient T cells and intrathymic progenitors that had survived conditioning.

This clonotype has a handful of counts. Its antigen target is currently unknown. One base away there is no much larger clone; base qualities are not given. Including cysteine and phenylalanine, the CDR3 has 16 amino acids. This entry keeps only the CDR3 DNA: 48 bases, framed from base 1. V is shortened by 0 bases, J by 0 bases, and the region joining them spans 14 bases. The germline V gene (reference sequence) yields DFQATT for CDR1 and SNEGSKA for CDR2. The protocol used for the library was PCR. Sequenced on an Illumina HiSeq 2500. TCR library preparation used molecular barcoding, with unique molecular identifiers applied to normalize quantification of the TCRbeta repertoire. The public sequencing data were trimmed at Q25 with fastp and processed into clonotypes with MiXCR by TCRdb, which kept only in-frame beta chains. Duplicate CDR3 protein sequences are folded into a single record with the most common DNA and genes. Within this sample are some 460,000 distinct CDR3 sequences, with about a sixth of them counted one time only. Jointly, the top ten make up around 30% of the sample.

What the treatment or condition label conveys for this sample: allogeneic hematopoietic cell transplantation with graft depleted of TCRalphabeta T cells and CD19 B cells. The children who served as transplant recipients had been given grafts of TCRalphabeta/CD19-depleted allogeneic hematopoietic cells. Sequenced material: PBMCs, mostly from graft donor cells, taken 360 days after TCRalphabeta/CD19-depleted stem cell transplant. The clonotype originates from a boy under three years old who had a stem cell transplant for Wiskott-Aldrich syndrome, so the T cells may come from the graft donor. The rearranged segments are TRBV20-1 and TRBJ2-5; the D segment cannot be called with confidence. The CDR3 protein sequence reads: CSARDYARVHQETQYF. The DNA sequence is given as TGCAGTGCTAGAGATTACGCACGGGTCCACCAAGAGACCCAGTACTTC.